Below are 6 T cell receptor beta chains sequenced from a single sample in a study of Graves' ophthalmopathy and Graves' hyperthyroidism. From RNA, the CDR3 regions of TCR beta chains were amplified and sequenced. The workflow started with a first-round RT-PCR run with HTBI primers and then moved on to a second-round multiplex PCR. From the multiplex PCR reads, TCRdb called clonotypes with MiXCR, one entry per CDR3 protein. The top ten hold about 7% of the sample, which has a few hundred thousand distinct CDR3 sequences, 15% seen once. The material sequenced was peripheral blood. The receptors originated from a young woman with stable Graves' hyperthyroidism.

This clonotype has at least ten counts. This chain links TRBV11-2 with TRBJ2-2, with D possibly being TRBD1 (6 bases). Germline CDR1 SGHAT, CDR2 FQNNGV. The CDR3 length is 16 residues. The germline V and J ends were trimmed by 6 bases and 3 bases, with 17 bases remaining between them. The CDR3 DNA reads TGTGCCAGCAGTCCCCCAGGCAGGGGAGACACCGGGGAGCTGTTTTTT. This encodes CASSPPGRGDTGELFF.

This clonotype was counted ten times or more. The CDR3 coding sequence is TGTGCCAGCCGTGGACCAGGGGTCTACGAGCAGTACTTC. Translated, it gives CASRGPGVYEQYF. The V call is TRBV6-1, the J call TRBJ2-7; tentatively, D is TRBD1 (6 bases). Germline V gene lookup returns CDR1 MNHNS and CDR2 SASEGT. V was cut by 8 bases and J by 3 bases, with 14 bases left in between. The CDR3 length is 13 residues.

This clonotype was recorded at least ten times. This rearrangement joins TRBV20-1 to TRBJ1-1, with D tentatively TRBD1 (6 bases). The CDR3 length is 12 residues. Looked up from germline, CDR1 is DFQATT and CDR2 is SNEGSKA (reference sequence). The V gene lost 1 base and the J gene lost 10 bases, with 13 bases spanning the gap. CDR3 sequence: CSARGPQGGAFF. DNA for the CDR3: TGCAGTGCTAGAGGGCCACAGGGAGGAGCTTTCTTT.

This clonotype was found many times. The J gene is TRBJ1-6, the V gene TRBV6-1, with TRBD1 as a possible D gene (6 bases). Trimming cost V 5 bases and J 4 bases, with 15 bases left between them. This CDR3 contains 16 residues. Germline loops: CDR1 MNHNS, CDR2 SASEGT. Written as DNA, the CDR3 is TGTGCCAGCAGTAGGGGGAGACTCCGTTATAATTCACCCCTCCACTTT. Translated, it gives CASSRGRLRYNSPLHF.

There are a few counts of this clonotype. The genes are TRBV14 and TRBJ1-4, with D hard to call. V lost 1 base, J lost 8 bases, and 5 bases lay in between. The length of the CDR3 is 12 residues. Germline V gives CDR1 SGHDN, CDR2 FVKESK. The CDR3 loop reads CASSQVGEKLFF. The CDR3 DNA is TGTGCCAGCAGCCAAGTAGGGGAAAAACTGTTTTTT.

The chain couples TRBV6-1 to TRBJ1-5; 7 bases line up with TRBD1. Germline-derived CDR1 and CDR2 are MNHNS and SASEGT. V trimming: 4 bases; J trimming: 6 bases; junction bases outside the gene matches: 6. The CDR3 consists of 14 residues. The CDR3 nucleotides are TGTGCCAGCAGTGGAATAGGGGACAGTCAGCCCCAGCATTTT. This encodes CASSGIGDSQPQHF.